This T cell receptor beta chain was documented in a study of shared clonotypes between healthy human individuals. Overall study context: Contributing individuals were a couple of females and three males aged 18 to 49.

Clones were read by immunoSEQ multiplex PCR, and TCRdb kept only the in-frame ones, dropping some. The sample lists 2.3 million or so clones; approximately 95% were seen once. Overall study results and limits: Sorted-subset sequencing was shown by rarefaction to be incomplete despite large depth. Clonotypes shared by all four donors outscored non-shared clonotypes in generation probability.

Donors were healthy HIV-negative adults without recently reported acute infections or vaccinations. Notes on this clone: Its matching antigen is unknown.

This sequence originates from a man aged 18 to 29 in good health. Some clones in this sample may be carry-over from other donors' samples. Sequenced: naive CD4+ T cells from PBMCs. The subset here: CD45RA+ positively selected.

The CDR3 reads CASIGGGKNNQPQHF. In nucleotides, the CDR3 is TGTGCCAGCATAGGAGGGGGGAAAAACAATCAGCCCCAGCATTTT. V is TRBV28 and J is TRBJ1-5, with a weak D call TRBD1 (6 bases). This CDR3 has 15 amino acids. CDR1 MDHEN and CDR2 SYDVKM come from the germline V gene. V was trimmed by 7 bases and J by 3 bases, leaving 16 bases between them.